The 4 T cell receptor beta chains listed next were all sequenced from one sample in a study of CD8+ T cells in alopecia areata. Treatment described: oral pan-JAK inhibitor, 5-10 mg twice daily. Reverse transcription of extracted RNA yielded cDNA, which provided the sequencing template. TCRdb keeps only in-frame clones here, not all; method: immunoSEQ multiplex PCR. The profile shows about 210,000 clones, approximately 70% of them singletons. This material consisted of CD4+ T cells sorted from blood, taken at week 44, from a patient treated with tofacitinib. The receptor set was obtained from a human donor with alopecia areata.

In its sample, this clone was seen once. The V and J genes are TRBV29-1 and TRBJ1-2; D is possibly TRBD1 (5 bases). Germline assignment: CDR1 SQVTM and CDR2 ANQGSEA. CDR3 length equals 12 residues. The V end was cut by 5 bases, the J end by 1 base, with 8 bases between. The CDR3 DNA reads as TGCAGCGTTCGACAGCTTAACTATGGCTACACCTTC. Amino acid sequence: CSVRQLNYGYTF.

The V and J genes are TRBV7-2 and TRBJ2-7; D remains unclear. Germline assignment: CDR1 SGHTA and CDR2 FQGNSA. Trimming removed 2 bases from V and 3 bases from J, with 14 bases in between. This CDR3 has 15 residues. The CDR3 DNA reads TGTGCCAGCAGCTTATTTTTTTCCGGGTACTACGAGCAGTACTTC. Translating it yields CASSLFFSGYYEQYF.

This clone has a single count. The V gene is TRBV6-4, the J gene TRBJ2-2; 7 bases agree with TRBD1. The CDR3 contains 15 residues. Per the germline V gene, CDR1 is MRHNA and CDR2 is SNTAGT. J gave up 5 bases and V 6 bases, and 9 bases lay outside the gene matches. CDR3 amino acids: CASSHVAGGTGELFF. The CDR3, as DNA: TGTGCCAGCAGCCACGTCGCAGGGGGAACCGGGGAGCTGTTTTTT.

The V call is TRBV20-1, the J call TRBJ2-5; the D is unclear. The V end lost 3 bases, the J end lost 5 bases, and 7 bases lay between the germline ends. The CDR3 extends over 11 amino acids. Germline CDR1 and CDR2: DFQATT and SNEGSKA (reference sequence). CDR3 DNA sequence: TGCAGTGCTAGTTTGGAGGAGACCCAGTACTTC. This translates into CSASLEETQYF.